Sequencing of this T cell receptor (beta chain) was carried out in a study of T cells in localized non-small cell lung cancer. Study-wide results and limits: Among the top 100 tumor clones, a median around 50 appeared in adjacent lung. Prolonged overall survival went with higher T cell density in the blood. Of the tissues analyzed, uninvolved adjacent lung showed maximal T cell clonality, greater than tumor.

As concerns this clone: Its antigen is unidentified.

The germline V and J ends were trimmed by 4 bases and 3 bases, with 13 bases remaining between them. Looked up from germline, CDR1 is SGHRS and CDR2 is YFSETQ. The CDR3 consists of 14 residues. This table comes from immunoSEQ multiplex PCR, and its TCRdb copy is limited to in-frame clones, with some not included. The sample lists roughly 30,000 clones; roughly 90% were seen once. V gene TRBV5-1 combines with J gene TRBJ1-1; D gene unclear. The clonotype originates from a female donor of 60 years or more with stage I lung adenocarcinoma. This material consisted of peripheral blood, taken before any cancer treatment. The CDR3 reads CASSTRGSDTEAFF. The DNA of the CDR3 is TGCGCCAGCAGCACCCGCGGGAGCGACACTGAAGCTTTCTTT.